This T cell receptor beta chain was identified during a study of cytomegalovirus exposure and HLA in healthy donors. The donors were in the roughly 120-subject validation cohort; that cohort was separate from the 666-subject first cohort. Findings and caveats of the study: A few chains linked to CMV were shown in vitro to be specific for CMV antigens. Rare sequences made up most TCRs, while some public TCRs were found in many donors.

The CDR3 covers 17 residues. CDR1 and CDR2 (germline): SGHKS, YYEKEE (reference sequence). The V gene end was trimmed by 0 bases and the J gene end by 7 bases; junction bases not matched to a gene: 15. TCRdb's table, derived via immunoSEQ multiplex PCR, lists solely in-frame clones and lacks some. The sample holds approximately 270,000 clones, 87% seen once. Details on this clone: Antigen specificity is unknown.

J is TRBJ2-7 and V is TRBV5-5; 8 bases align to TRBD2. This receptor was identified in a man between 18 and 35 years old in good health and CMV-seropositive. What was sequenced was PBMCs. The CDR3 is CASSLGYVAGPLGEQYF. The DNA for the CDR3 is TGTGCCAGCAGCTTGGGATACGTAGCGGGACCCCTTGGGGAGCAGTACTTC.